This TCR beta chain appears in the sequencing data of a study of PD-L1 blockade in urothelial cancer. On the study more broadly: Prior chemotherapy regimens per patient numbered 0 to 3. Researchers found blood samples held a median of approximately 150,000 T cells. General study findings and limits: Tumor-associated TCR clones expanded more in blood at 3 weeks in patients with durable benefit.

Time point: pretreatment peripheral blood. This CDR3 has 15 amino acids. The J segment lost 0 bases and the V segment lost 2 bases, leaving 0 bases of the junction unmatched. CDR1 is ENHRY and CDR2 is SYGVKD in the germline V gene. Generated by immunoSEQ multiplex PCR, the TCRdb table keeps only in-frame clones and is missing some. The data show just under 65,000 clones, 75% to 90% seen once. This clone is a singleton in its sample. Its target is not known. The clonotype was recovered from a man between 65 and 85 years old with urothelial cancer. The chain recombines TRBV10-3 with TRBJ2-1; 8 nucleotides line up with TRBD1. Sample: PBMCs, taken around atezolizumab (anti-PD-L1) treatment. The chain's CDR3 is CAISETGGSYNEQFF. The DNA for the CDR3 is TGTGCCATCAGTGAGACAGGGGGCTCCTACAATGAGCAGTTCTTC.